This T cell receptor (beta chain) is drawn from a study of cytomegalovirus exposure and HLA in healthy donors. Assay used: immunoSEQ multiplex PCR; TCRdb lists only in-frame clones, some missing. The sample holds some 98,000 clones, 87% seen once. A word on this clone: Antigen unknown.

The donors were members of the validation cohort comprising over a hundred subjects, separate from the approximately 710-subject first cohort. Study outcomes and limitations: Reports credit the classifier with highly specific, highly sensitive diagnosis of cytomegalovirus status.

CDR3 length: 14 amino acids. The germline gives CDR1 MNHNY, CDR2 SVGAGI (reference sequence). V shed 2 bases and J shed 8 bases, with 12 bases lying between them. The clonotype was recovered from a woman aged 25 to 39 in good health and CMV-seronegative. Material: PBMCs. The chain joins TRBV6-6 to TRBJ2-2; possibly TRBD2 for D (6 bases). CDR3 bases: TGTGCCAGCAGTTACGGCGGGACCGGGGGGGAGCTGTTTTTT. Translated: CASSYGGTGGELFF.